These 26 T cell receptor beta chains were all obtained from the same sample, sequenced in a study of post-analysis software for immune sequencing data. Study-level findings and limits: Elevated frequency relative to controls characterized four to six TRBV segments in patients, TRBV5-6, TRBV5-1 and TRBV20-1 among them.

Antigens for these TCRs are unknown. The library was made from cDNA and included unique molecular identifiers. Each CDR3 protein gets one entry after TCRdb re-called the PCR reads with MiXCR. The repertoire holds roughly 540,000 distinct CDR3 sequences, with around a third as singletons. The material sequenced was blood. The receptors stem from a girl aged 2 to 17 with multiple sclerosis.

This clonotype was counted only a few times. The rearrangement uses TRBV7-8 and TRBJ1-4; D remains unclear. The V and J ends lost 0 bases and 4 bases respectively, with 6 bases between them. Looked up from germline, CDR1 is SGHVS and CDR2 is FQNEAQ. This CDR3 comprises 14 residues. This chain's CDR3 is CASSLAGHNEKLFF. The CDR3, as DNA: TGTGCCAGCAGCTTAGCCGGGCATAATGAAAAACTGTTTTTT.

The CDR3, as DNA: TGTGCCAGCAGTTTACCGGGACCCGGGAGAGCCAAAAACATTCAGTACTTC. It yields the protein CASSLPGPGRAKNIQYF. The chain couples TRBV21-1 to TRBJ2-4; no check of the table's D call, TRBD1, against the DNA was made. TRBV21-1 is described as a pseudogene. The CDR3 is 17 residues long.

This clonotype was detected many times. The chain combines TRBV27 with TRBJ2-5; unclear D gene. V was clipped by 1 base and J by 1 base, with 7 bases between them. The CDR3 covers 14 residues. The germline CDR1 and CDR2 sequences are MNHEY and SMNVEV (reference sequence). The CDR3 nucleotides read TGTGCCAGCAGTTTATACGGGTTCCAAGAGACCCAGTACTTC. Residues: CASSLYGFQETQYF.

This clonotype was seen many times. In DNA, the CDR3 is TGTGCCAGCAGGGCGATTCAAAAGGGGGGCTACACCTTC. This encodes CASRAIQKGGYTF. The chain uses TRBV6-6 and TRBJ1-2, with TRBD1 as a possible D gene (5 bases). From germline, CDR1 is MNHNY and CDR2 SVGAGI (reference sequence). Trimming left V 6 bases short and J 8 bases short, with 16 bases between. There are 13 residues in the CDR3.

This clonotype was seen a handful of times. This sequence joins TRBV5-4 and TRBJ2-5; D may correspond to TRBD1 or TRBD2 (5 bases each). This CDR3 region has 15 residues. The germline V gene has CDR1 SGHNT and CDR2 YYREEE (reference sequence). V shed 5 bases and J shed 2 bases, with 16 bases lying between them. The CDR3 DNA reads TGTGCCAGCAGACGCTGGGGCGGGCAGCAAGAGACCCAGTACTTC. This encodes CASRRWGGQQETQYF.

The rearrangement uses TRBV5-1 and TRBJ1-2; TRBD1 agrees at 10 bases. With 3 bases clipped from V and 2 bases from J, the junction kept 4 bases outside the gene matches. Germline V CDR1 and CDR2: SGHRS, YFSETQ. This CDR3 contains 15 residues. The CDR3 sequence is CASSSGTGDNYGYTF. In DNA, the CDR3 is TGCGCCAGCAGCTCCGGGACAGGGGACAACTATGGCTACACCTTC.

This clonotype was seen a few times. The chain carries TRBV29-1 and TRBJ2-2, with TRBD1 matching 9 bases. The CDR3 covers 15 residues. J was trimmed by 3 bases and V by 6 bases; bases with no gene match: 8. The germline CDR1 and CDR2 sequences are SQVTM and ANQGSEA. The CDR3 DNA follows: TGCAGCGTCGTACTCGGGACAGGGTACACCGGGGAGCTGTTTTTT. Amino acid sequence: CSVVLGTGYTGELFF.

The CDR3, as DNA: TGCGCCAGCAGCCAAGATCAGACGGGGTCCTCCTACAATGAGCAGTTCTTC. Its protein is CASSQDQTGSSYNEQFF. The chain uses TRBV4-1 and TRBJ2-1; TRBD2 might be the D (5 bases). Germline CDR1 and CDR2: MGHRA and YSYEKL. Trimming pared 0 bases from V and 0 bases from J, leaving 12 bases between. The CDR3 extends over 17 amino acids.

The genes are TRBV5-1 and TRBJ1-1; D not resolved. The germline gives CDR1 SGHRS, CDR2 YFSETQ. Trimming took 0 bases from V and 3 from J, leaving 12 bases between them. The CDR3 totals 15 residues. The DNA for the CDR3 is TGCGCCAGCAGCTTGGAGGGCTCGGGCTACACTGAAGCTTTCTTT. This encodes CASSLEGSGYTEAFF.

This clonotype has only a few counts. V gene TRBV12-3 or TRBV12-4 combines with J gene TRBJ1-2; 9 bases agree with TRBD1. J gave up 4 bases and V 5 bases, and 5 bases lay outside the gene matches. This CDR3 comprises 14 residues. CDR3 DNA: TGTGCCAGCAGTGAGGACAGGGGAGGCTATGGCTACACCTTC. Protein: CASSEDRGGYGYTF.

This chain connects TRBV20-1 to TRBJ2-2, with a possible D match to TRBD1 (6 bases). This CDR3 contains 14 residues. Germline CDR1 DFQATT, CDR2 SNEGSKA (reference sequence). With 5 bases removed from V and 5 bases from J, the gap between germline ends came to 15 bases. CDR3 nucleotides: TGCAGTGCTCACTCTCCCCAGGGGACCGGGGAGCTGTTTTTT. Its translation: CSAHSPQGTGELFF.

The rearrangement links TRBV14 to TRBJ1-2; D is undetermined. Trimming took off 2 bases at V and 6 bases at J, with 13 bases between the two ends. The CDR3 spans 14 residues. Germline V gene data show CDR1 as SGHDN and CDR2 as FVKESK. The CDR3 reads CASSQYEPVHGYTF. The CDR3 coding sequence is TGTGCCAGCAGCCAATATGAGCCGGTTCATGGCTACACCTTC.

As regards this clonotype: A read error may produce the germline difference seen at one junction end. The CDR3 nucleotides read TGTACCAGCAGCGAGGAGGCGGACACGTATTTT. Its translation is CTSSEEADTYF. This chain uses TRBV7-9 with TRBJ2-3; either TRBD1 or TRBD2 may fit D (5 bases each). CDR1 is SEHNR and CDR2 is FQNEAQ in the germline V gene (reference sequence). This CDR3 comprises 11 residues.

There are a few counts of this clonotype. This chain uses TRBV5-1 with TRBJ2-3; D unclear. Germline V CDR1 and CDR2: SGHRS, YFSETQ. CDR3 length: 14 residues. Between the trimmed V and J ends, which lost 4 bases and 5 bases, there was a span of 14 bases. CDR3 nucleotides: TGCGCCAGCAGCCGCTATCGCGGTGAAGATACGCAGTATTTT. Amino acid sequence: CASSRYRGEDTQYF.

This clonotype was seen only a few times. This sequence joins TRBV20-1 and TRBJ2-5; 10 bases are shared with TRBD2. Germline CDR1 DFQATT, CDR2 SNEGSKA (reference sequence). With 2 bases clipped from V and 6 bases from J, the junction kept 12 bases outside the gene matches. This CDR3 contains 16 residues. CDR3 coding DNA: TGCAGTGCTAGACCAATCACTAGCGGGGTTCAGAAGACCCAGTACTTC. This translates into CSARPITSGVQKTQYF.

The V and J genes are TRBV20-1 and TRBJ2-7; D uncertain. The germline gives CDR1 DFQATT, CDR2 SNEGSKA (reference sequence). Deletions cut 0 bases from V and 6 bases from J, with 12 bases between. CDR3 size: 13 residues. The DNA of the CDR3 is TGCAGTGCTAGAGATAGAATAGGAAGCGAGCAGTACTTC. Protein sequence: CSARDRIGSEQYF.

The chain has TRBV20-1 and TRBJ1-2, with D uncertain. The CDR3 has 12 amino acids. Germline V CDR1 and CDR2: DFQATT, SNEGSKA (reference sequence). Trimming cost V 1 base and J 1 base, with 4 bases left between them. The CDR3 DNA reads as TGCAGTGCTAGAGGGGATAACTATGGCTACACCTTC. Amino acids: CSARGDNYGYTF.

This clonotype came up a few times. J is TRBJ2-5 and V is TRBV20-1; 7 bases are a match to TRBD2. Germline V lookup: CDR1 DFQATT, CDR2 SNEGSKA (reference sequence). This CDR3 is 13 amino acids long. The V segment lost 1 base and the J segment 5 bases; nucleotides outside the gene matches: 4. The CDR3 coding sequence is TGCAGTGCTAGAGCAGGACTAGAGGAGACCCAGTACTTC. Encoded protein: CSARAGLEETQYF.

This clonotype was detected only a few times. This chain links TRBV5-1 with TRBJ2-2; the match to TRBD1 covers 8 bases. Germline lookup yields CDR1 SGHRS and CDR2 YFSETQ. There are 13 residues in the CDR3. Losses at the gene ends were 4 bases for V and 6 bases for J; bases not matched to a gene: 2. Here the CDR3 reads CASSRDRPGELFF. For the CDR3, the DNA is TGCGCCAGCAGCCGGGACAGGCCCGGGGAGCTGTTTTTT.

Here the CDR3 DNA reads TGTGCCAGCAGCCCAGGGGGGGAGAATGAGCAGTTCTTC. Translating it yields CASSPGGENEQFF. The chain has TRBV3-1 and TRBJ2-1; D may match TRBD1 or TRBD2 (7 bases each). The V end lost 4 bases, the J end lost 7 bases, and 11 bases lay between the germline ends. This CDR3 has 13 residues. Germline V gene data show CDR1 as LGHDT and CDR2 as YNNKEL (reference sequence).

A few counts support this clonotype. The chain links TRBV5-1 to TRBJ2-1, with D tentatively TRBD1 or TRBD2 (6 bases each). Germline V gene lookup returns CDR1 SGHRS and CDR2 YFSETQ. The CDR3 is 16 amino acids. Trimming took off 3 bases at V and 1 base at J, with 14 bases between the two ends. The CDR3, as DNA: TGCGCCAGCAGCTGGGGGGCGACGGTTTCCTACAATGAGCAGTTCTTC. The encoded protein is CASSWGATVSYNEQFF.

Comments on this clonotype: Given a much more abundant clone one base away, this may be a read error. The chain recombines TRBV3-1 with TRBJ1-2; perhaps TRBD1 as D (5 bases). Germline CDR1 and CDR2: LGHDT and YNNKEL (reference sequence). The CDR3 extends over 15 amino acids. The CDR3 reads CASSRQQAINYGHTF. The CDR3 DNA is TGTGCCAGCAGCCGCCAACAGGCAATTAACTATGGCCACACCTTC.

Worth noting for this clonotype: A junction boundary mismatches the germline segment, possibly from a read error. The rearrangement uses TRBV5-6 and TRBJ2-1; possibly TRBD2 for D (7 bases). The CDR3 spans 15 residues. Germline assignment: CDR1 SGHDT and CDR2 YYEEEE. As DNA, the CDR3 is TGTGCCGGCAGCTTGGCCGGGGGGCAGGACAATGAGCAGTTCTTC. Protein sequence: CAGSLAGGQDNEQFF.

V is TRBV20-1 and J is TRBJ2-5; 14 bases line up with TRBD2. The CDR3 extends over 16 amino acids. Germline V gives CDR1 DFQATT, CDR2 SNEGSKA (reference sequence). The trim removed 6 bases at V and 1 base at J, leaving 7 bases unmatched. The CDR3 sequence: CSAPRLAGGFQETQYF. Written as DNA, the CDR3 is TGCAGTGCCCCCCGACTAGCGGGGGGGTTCCAAGAGACCCAGTACTTC.

The rearrangement uses TRBV20-1 and TRBJ2-5; TRBD2 is a possible D gene (5 bases). The CDR3 is 13 residues long. V gave up 5 bases and J gave up 11 bases, with 21 bases separating them. The germline CDR1 and CDR2 sequences are DFQATT and SNEGSKA (reference sequence). CDR3 coding DNA: TGCAGTGCTGGGCCGAGCCCGAATTGGGAGCAGTACTTC. Translated, it gives CSAGPSPNWEQYF.

The gene calls are TRBV6-5 and TRBJ1-2; no reliable D call. V was shortened by 6 bases and J by 2 bases, with 13 bases between the two germline ends. This CDR3 region has 14 residues. Germline V lookup: CDR1 MNHEY, CDR2 SVGAGI. The CDR3 region is CASSRLAVNYGYTF. The CDR3 DNA sequence: TGTGCCAGCAGCCGGCTTGCGGTCAACTATGGCTACACCTTC.